The clone carrying this T cell receptor beta chain was picked up one time. Antigen: not known. TCRdb reprocessed the reads with MiXCR, giving one entry per CDR3 protein. Of roughly 570,000 distinct CDR3 sequences listed, just under 40% were seen once; the top ten hold around 48%. The record originates from a study of T cell repertoires in cytomegalovirus infection. Overall study: HLA-C-restricted CMV epitopes, recently identified, and well-studied HLA-B-restricted ones were used by the study. Findings and caveats of the study: HLA-C-restricted, CMV-specific TCR beta clonotypes were dominant ex vivo.

The CDR3 extends over 17 amino acids. Germline V gene sequence: CDR1 MNHEY, CDR2 SVGEGT. V was trimmed by 4 bases and J by 8 bases, leaving 26 bases between them. This clonotype was obtained from a human donor in good health (CMV status not recorded). Some clones in this sample may be carry-over from other donors' samples. Specimen: cultured PBMCs, collected from culture after CMV antigen stimulation. The J gene is TRBJ1-2, the V gene TRBV6-2 or TRBV6-3; D is undetermined. DNA for the CDR3: TGTGCCAGCAGTTCCCTGGGTATATGGGCCGACGCCCGAGGCTACACCTTC. Amino acid sequence: CASSSLGIWADARGYTF.